This T cell receptor beta chain is drawn from a study of blood T cells in healthy people across ages. Study at large: About one barcoded beta molecule per two T cells was the capture yield of template switching.

The trim removed 6 bases at V and 2 bases at J, leaving 9 bases unmatched. Germline V gene data show CDR1 as ENHRY and CDR2 as SYGVKD. This CDR3 comprises 17 residues. At least ten counts were recorded for this clonotype. Using a J-beta primer mix together with a sample-barcoded 5' primer, a second PCR was run for about 6 to 11 cycles. TCRdb analysed the 5' RACE reads with MiXCR anew, one entry per CDR3 protein. The table includes fewer than 750,000 distinct CDR3 sequences, around 48% detected once. The TCR was taken from a man older than 75 in good health. Sequenced input: blood. V gene TRBV10-3 combines with J gene TRBJ2-7, with 14 nucleotides matching TRBD2. The CDR3 reads CAISRLAGGPGAYEQYF. The CDR3 DNA follows: TGTGCCATCAGCCGACTAGCGGGAGGGCCTGGGGCCTACGAGCAGTACTTC.